The 2 T cell receptor beta chains reported below all come from one sample, sequenced in a study of STAT5B mutations in CD4+ large granular lymphocyte leukemia. Clones were read by immunoSEQ multiplex PCR, and TCRdb kept only the in-frame ones, dropping some. The sample shows more than 30,000 clones, around 90% of them seen only once. Sample: CD4+ T cells from blood buffy coats. All receptors derive from a human donor in good health.

V gene TRBV7-9 combines with J gene TRBJ1-4; unclear D gene. The germline V gene has CDR1 SEHNR and CDR2 FQNEAQ (reference sequence). The V end lost 3 bases, the J end lost 4 bases, and 15 bases lay between the germline ends. This CDR3 contains 16 residues. The CDR3 DNA reads as TGTGCCAGCAGCTTTCGGGGTGACGAATTTAATGAAAAACTGTTTTTT. Residues: CASSFRGDEFNEKLFF.

CDR3 amino acids: CASKGGASGGFSYNEQFF. In DNA form, the CDR3 reads TGTGCCAGCAAGGGCGGGGCTAGCGGGGGATTCTCCTACAATGAGCAGTTCTTC. V and J are TRBV2 and TRBJ2-1; 10 bases map to TRBD2. V shed 7 bases, J shed 0 bases, and the junction held 12 bases outside the gene matches. The CDR3 spans 18 residues. In germline, CDR1 is SNHLY, CDR2 FYNNEI.